The 21 T cell receptor beta chains below all came from one sample that was sequenced in a study of cytomegalovirus exposure and HLA in healthy donors (dated by TCRdb to about 2017). Libraries were constructed by the immunoSEQ multiplex PCR assay. For the multiplex PCR, a mixture combining 60 forward primers for TCR Vbeta segments and 13 reverse primers for TCR Jbeta segments was used. This immuneACCESS table, as held by TCRdb, lists in-frame sequences with V and J called but not all clones. Of the missing ones, under half trace to an unresolved V gene in checked studies; the others have no known cause. The sample table records 150,000 or so clones; approximately 84% of these occur just once. Less than 1.5% of the sample is in the top ten clones. The source material was PBMCs. Receptor source: a man aged 30 to 45 in good health and CMV-seropositive.

This clone was seen a handful of times. Written as DNA, the CDR3 is TGTGCCAGCAGACCCGAGAAGAACACTGAAGCTTTCTTT. It yields the protein CASRPEKNTEAFF. This sequence joins TRBV28 and TRBJ1-1; D unclear. The CDR3 has 13 amino acids. Per the germline V gene, CDR1 is MDHEN and CDR2 is SYDVKM. The germline V and J ends were trimmed by 6 bases and 1 base, with 9 bases remaining between them.

The V call is TRBV7-3, the J call TRBJ2-3; 10 positions match TRBD2. The CDR3 runs to 17 residues. CDR1 SGHTA and CDR2 FQGTGA come from the germline V gene. After removal of 6 bases from V and 2 bases from J, the junction contained 11 bases not matched to a gene. CDR3 sequence reads: CASSPDRTSGPTDTQYF. The CDR3 DNA is TGTGCCAGCAGTCCCGACCGGACTAGCGGCCCCACAGATACGCAGTATTTT.

This chain connects TRBV29-1 to TRBJ2-5, with TRBD1 matching over 7 bases. This CDR3 comprises 15 residues. With 4 bases clipped from V and 1 base from J, the junction kept 9 bases outside the gene matches. Germline V gene sequence: CDR1 SQVTM, CDR2 ANQGSEA. The DNA of the CDR3 is TGCAGCGTTGGGCCGGGACAGAAAACCCAAGAGACCCAGTACTTC. Its translation is CSVGPGQKTQETQYF.

Only a few counts were recorded for this clone. The rearrangement links TRBV7-7 to TRBJ2-7, with D perhaps matching TRBD2 (6 bases). Per germline, CDR1 SSHAT and CDR2 FNYEAQ (reference sequence). V gave up 2 bases and J gave up 6 bases, with 8 bases separating them. CDR3 length equals 12 residues. CDR3 protein: CASSLPGGEQYF. As DNA, the CDR3 is TGTGCCAGCAGCTTACCCGGGGGCGAGCAGTACTTC.

The V call is TRBV19, the J call TRBJ2-2; tentative D call: TRBD2 (6 bases). Trimming took 7 bases from V and 5 from J, leaving 20 bases between them. Germline V gene data show CDR1 as LNHDA and CDR2 as SQIVND (reference sequence). There are 16 residues in the CDR3. The chain's CDR3 is CASKPGRGGKTGELFF. The DNA of the CDR3 is TGTGCCAGTAAACCCGGGCGGGGCGGAAAGACCGGGGAGCTGTTTTTT.

This clone was recorded a few times. The J gene is TRBJ1-5, the V gene TRBV6-5, with D perhaps TRBD1 (6 bases). Germline assignment: CDR1 MNHEY and CDR2 SVGAGI. Trimming shortened V by 4 bases and J by 2 bases, and 9 bases separated the two germline ends. The CDR3 is 14 residues long. The CDR3 bases are TGTGCCAGCAGTTCTAACAGGGGCAATCAGCCCCAGCATTTT. It yields the protein CASSSNRGNQPQHF.

The rearrangement uses TRBV2 and TRBJ1-2; D possibly corresponds to TRBD1 (5 bases). Germline CDR1 reads SNHLY; CDR2 reads FYNNEI. V lost 6 bases, J lost 8 bases, and 19 bases lay in between. This CDR3 contains 14 residues. The CDR3 coding sequence is TGTGCCAGCAGCACACTCCTAGGGGTCGGGGGCTACACCTTC. Translation: CASSTLLGVGGYTF.

This clone was seen only a few times. The rearrangement links TRBV5-1 to TRBJ2-6; weak D call: TRBD2 (5 bases). The CDR3 runs to 16 residues. Germline V gene data show CDR1 as SGHRS and CDR2 as YFSETQ. Trimming took off 0 bases at V and 4 bases at J, with 11 bases between the two ends. The CDR3 loop is CASSLVSPGGANVLTF. Written as DNA, the CDR3 is TGCGCCAGCAGCTTGGTATCTCCGGGAGGGGCCAACGTCCTGACTTTC.

The rearrangement uses TRBV29-1 and TRBJ2-7; TRBD1 might be the D (6 bases). CDR3 length: 13 amino acids. From germline, CDR1 is SQVTM and CDR2 ANQGSEA. V dropped 6 bases and J dropped 1 base, with 13 bases sitting between them. CDR3 DNA: TGCAGCGTCCGTCCCGGACAGTCCTACGAGCAGTACTTC. This sequence encodes CSVRPGQSYEQYF.

V gene TRBV5-1 combines with J gene TRBJ2-3; D might be TRBD2 (5 bases). Trimming stripped 2 bases from V and 2 bases from J, with 12 bases between. The CDR3 sequence is 15 residues long. Germline V gives CDR1 SGHRS, CDR2 YFSETQ. The CDR3, as DNA: TGCGCCAGCAGCTTCATCCCGGGGTTCACAGATACGCAGTATTTT. Its translation: CASSFIPGFTDTQYF.

This chain joins TRBV7-9 and TRBJ1-1, with D possibly matching TRBD1 (6 bases). Germline V CDR1 and CDR2: SEHNR, FQNEAQ (reference sequence). Trimming shortened V by 4 bases and J by 7 bases, and 10 bases separated the two germline ends. CDR3 length: 12 residues. CDR3 sequence reads: CASSYTGSEAFF. As DNA, the CDR3 is TGTGCCAGCAGCTATACAGGGAGTGAAGCTTTCTTT.

J is TRBJ2-1 and V is TRBV4-2, with 15 positions matching TRBD2. This CDR3 region has 17 residues. After removal of 1 base from V and 7 bases from J, the junction contained 5 bases not matched to a gene. The germline V gene encodes CDR1 LGHNA and CDR2 YNFKEQ. CDR3 loop: CASSQAEGLAGGNEQFF. In DNA, the CDR3 is TGTGCCAGCAGCCAAGCAGAGGGACTAGCGGGGGGAAATGAGCAGTTCTTC.

CDR3 amino acids: CASSFSGLGSEKLFF. DNA for the CDR3: TGTGCCAGCAGCTTTTCAGGGCTCGGTAGTGAAAAACTGTTTTTT. The rearrangement links TRBV7-9 to TRBJ1-4; the D gene is possibly TRBD1 (5 bases). CDR1 is SEHNR and CDR2 is FQNEAQ in the germline V gene (reference sequence). V was cut by 3 bases and J by 7 bases, with 15 bases left in between. The CDR3 extends over 15 amino acids. The full variable domain, in which reference TRBV7-9 and TRBJ1-4 provide the parts outside the CDR3, is DTGVSQNPRHKITKRGQNVTFRCDPISEHNRLYWYRQTLGQGPEFLTYFQNEAQLEKSRLLSDRFSAERPKGSFSTLEIQRTEQGDSAMYLCASSFSGLGSEKLFFGSGTQLSVL.

V is TRBV5-1 and J is TRBJ2-6; D is possibly TRBD2 (5 bases). V was shortened by 0 bases and J by 6 bases, with 10 bases between the two germline ends. The germline gives CDR1 SGHRS, CDR2 YFSETQ. This CDR3 is built from 15 residues. Here the CDR3 reads CASSLGESKANVLTF. The CDR3 DNA reads TGCGCCAGCAGCTTGGGGGAGAGTAAGGCCAACGTCCTGACTTTC.

The chain employs TRBV7-6 and TRBJ1-2; 8 bases are a match to TRBD1. V gave up 5 bases and J gave up 5 bases; unmatched junction bases: 4. The CDR3 loop spans 13 amino acids. Germline assignment: CDR1 SGHVS and CDR2 FNYEAQ. CDR3 nucleotide sequence: TGTGCCAGCAGCCCCGGGACAGGATATGGCTACACCTTC. Translated: CASSPGTGYGYTF.

This clone was detected only a few times. The gene calls are TRBV2 and TRBJ2-5; D possibly corresponds to TRBD2 (6 bases). CDR1 and CDR2 (germline): SNHLY, FYNNEI. The V and J ends lost 8 bases and 5 bases respectively, with 21 bases between them. The CDR3 runs to 15 residues. CDR3 protein: CASCPGTLDRETQYF. In nucleotides, the CDR3 is TGTGCCAGCTGCCCTGGGACTCTCGACCGGGAGACCCAGTACTTC. Full variable domain (remainder filled in from reference TRBV2 and TRBJ2-5): EPEVTQTPSHQVTQMGQEVILRCVPISNHLYFYWYRQILGQKVEFLVSFYNNEISEKSEIFDDQFSVERPDGSNFTLKIRSTKLEDSAMYFCASCPGTLDRETQYFGPGTRLLVL.

This chain connects TRBV11-2 to TRBJ2-1; TRBD2 matches at 13 bases. Germline CDR1 SGHAT, CDR2 FQNNGV. Trimming removed 5 bases from V and 3 bases from J; junction bases left unmatched: 7. The CDR3 is 17 amino acids. The CDR3 DNA reads as TGTGCCAGCAGCCGGGGACTAGCGGGGTCTAGCTACAATGAGCAGTTCTTC. Translated, it gives CASSRGLAGSSYNEQFF.

The chain employs TRBV7-8 and TRBJ1-5; 11 nucleotides line up with TRBD1. Germline CDR1 reads SGHVS; CDR2 reads FQNEAQ. CDR3 size: 15 residues. V was clipped by 0 bases and J by 5 bases; unmatched bases: 0. The CDR3 sequence is CASSLAGQGDQPQHF. The CDR3 coding sequence is TGTGCCAGCAGCTTAGCGGGACAGGGGGATCAGCCCCAGCATTTT.

The V call is TRBV7-9, the J call TRBJ1-3; D ambiguous. The V gene's germline CDR1 is SEHNR and CDR2 FQNEAQ (reference sequence). The CDR3 extends over 12 amino acids. Deletions cut 1 base from V and 16 bases from J, with 14 bases between. The CDR3 region is CASSLVGELAYF. The CDR3 DNA follows: TGTGCCAGCAGCTTAGTCGGTGAGCTCGCTTATTTT.

CDR3 bases: TGTGCCAGCAGCGTAGATGGGGGACAGGGGCGGGAGCAGTACTTC. The encoded protein is CASSVDGGQGREQYF. The rearrangement uses TRBV9 and TRBJ2-5, with 10 bases fitting TRBD1. J gave up 11 bases and V 0 bases, and 10 bases lay outside the gene matches. This CDR3 comprises 15 residues. Germline CDR1 and CDR2: SGDLS and YYNGEE.

The rearrangement joins TRBV7-9 to TRBJ1-5; no reliable D call. Germline V lookup: CDR1 SEHNR, CDR2 FQNEAQ (reference sequence). V gave up 2 bases and J gave up 5 bases, with 13 bases separating them. The CDR3 spans 15 residues. CDR3 sequence reads: CASSLSGVLDQPQHF. The DNA of the CDR3 is TGTGCCAGCAGCTTAAGCGGGGTTCTTGATCAGCCCCAGCATTTT.